This T cell receptor beta chain was identified in a study of PD-L1 blockade in urothelial cancer. Study-level information: Blood samples had a median of approximately 150,000 T cells, roughly 76,000 unique TCRs, and clonality approximately 0.085.

Findings and limits, study-wide: Better progression-free and overall survival followed lower pretreatment blood clonality. Those with durable benefit had larger increases in tumor-associated blood clones at 3 weeks.

The repertoire was sequenced with immunoSEQ multiplex PCR; TCRdb's copy has only in-frame clones and lacks some. The table has fewer than 45,000 clones, around nine tenths seen once. With regard to this clone: The antigen is not known.

CDR1 is MRHNA and CDR2 is SNTAGT in the germline V gene. The V and J ends lost 6 bases and 5 bases respectively, with 13 bases between them. The length of the CDR3 is 13 residues. Regarding time point: pretreatment peripheral blood. The clonotype originates from a donor aged 40 or over with urothelial cancer. The V call is TRBV6-4, the J call TRBJ2-5, with D unresolved. Specimen: PBMCs, collected around atezolizumab (anti-PD-L1) treatment. The CDR3: CASSAQSGETQYF. CDR3 coding DNA: TGTGCCAGCAGCGCCCAATCCGGGGAGACCCAGTACTTC.